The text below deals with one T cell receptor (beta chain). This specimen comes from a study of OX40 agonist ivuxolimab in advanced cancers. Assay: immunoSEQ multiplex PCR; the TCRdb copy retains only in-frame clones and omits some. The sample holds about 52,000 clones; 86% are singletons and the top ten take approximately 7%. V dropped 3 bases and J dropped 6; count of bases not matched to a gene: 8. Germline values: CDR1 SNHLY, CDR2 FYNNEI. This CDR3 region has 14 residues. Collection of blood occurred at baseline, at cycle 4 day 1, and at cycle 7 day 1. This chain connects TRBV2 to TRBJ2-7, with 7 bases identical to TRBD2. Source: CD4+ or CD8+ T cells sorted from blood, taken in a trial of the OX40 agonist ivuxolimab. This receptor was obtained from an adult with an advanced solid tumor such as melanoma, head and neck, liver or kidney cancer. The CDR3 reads CASSDGGVVLEQYF. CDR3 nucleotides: TGTGCCAGCAGTGATGGGGGGGTTGTACTCGAGCAGTACTTC.